This T cell receptor beta chain was captured by sequencing in a study of OX40 agonist ivuxolimab in advanced cancers. General study points: Among some nonresponders, normalized T-cell clonal expansion was also low. Low clonal expansion, among the lowest seen, marked partial responders at 0.1-3.0 mg/kg.

In germline, CDR1 is SGHTA, CDR2 FQGNSA. This CDR3 comprises 13 residues. The V gene lost 10 bases and the J gene lost 10 bases, with 20 bases spanning the gap. Produced via immunoSEQ multiplex PCR; TCRdb's table is partial and in-frame only. The profile shows tens of thousands of clones, around nine tenths of them singletons. This clone showed up just once. Its antigen is unidentified. This chain connects TRBV7-2 to TRBJ2-1, with D perhaps given as TRBD1 or TRBD2 (5 bases each). Sequenced material: CD4+ or CD8+ T cells sorted from blood, taken in a trial of the OX40 agonist ivuxolimab. The origin of this receptor is an adult with an advanced solid tumor such as melanoma, head and neck, liver or kidney cancer. Here the CDR3 reads CATLGIGAHEQFF. The CDR3 DNA follows: TGTGCCACCCTTGGGATCGGGGCGCACGAGCAGTTCTTC. Full variable domain (remainder filled in from reference TRBV7-2 and TRBJ2-1): GAGVSQSPSNKVTEKGKDVELRCDPISGHTALYWYRQSLGQGLEFLIYFQGNSAPDKSGLPSDRFSAERTGGSVSTLTIQRTQQEDSAVYLCATLGIGAHEQFFGPGTRLTVL.